This T cell receptor beta chain emerged from a study of response to subunit inactivated influenza vaccine. Study-wide results and limits: Few new T cells, the authors suggested, are recruited by each seasonal influenza vaccination.

Notes on this clonotype: Its cognate antigen is unknown.

Using its own MiXCR run on the RT-PCR reads, TCRdb lists one record per CDR3 protein. The table records hundreds of thousands of distinct CDR3 sequences, 15% to 17% of them present only once. After removal of 3 bases from V and 0 bases from J, the junction contained 3 bases not matched to a gene. In germline, CDR1 is SGHRS, CDR2 YFSETQ. The CDR3 contains 15 residues. The starting material was PBMCs from blood, obtained roughly 12 days after vaccination. This clonotype originated in a man aged 50-60 years who received an inactivated influenza vaccine. The chain is built from TRBV5-1 and TRBJ2-3, with 8 nucleotides matching TRBD1. In DNA, the CDR3 is TGCGCCAGCAGCTGGGGGACAGGCAGCACAGATACGCAGTATTTT. Its protein is CASSWGTGSTDTQYF. Together with reference TRBV5-1 and TRBJ2-3, the CDR3 gives the full variable domain: KAGVTQTPRYLIKTRGQQVTLSCSPISGHRSVSWYQQTPGQGLQFLFEYFSETQRNKGNFPGRFSGRQFSNSRSEMNVSTLELGDSALYLCASSWGTGSTDTQYFGPGTRLTVL.